This TCR beta chain is drawn from a study of healthy donors' naive CD4 and CD8 T cells. Overall study results and limits: Possible naive T cell homeostatic proliferation bias remained unaddressed.

Starting from about 470 ng of total RNA, TCR libraries were made with linear amplification. TCRdb passed the reads through MiXCR, listing each CDR3 protein once. The data hold about 180,000 distinct CDR3 sequences, with over 60% observed a single time. Germline V gene sequence: CDR1 SGHRS, CDR2 YFSETQ. The CDR3 is 16 amino acids. The V end lost 6 bases, the J end lost 7 bases, and 20 bases lay between the germline ends. Points on this clonotype: No antigen is known for it.

The sample was naive CD4+ and CD8+ T cells sorted from blood, pooled from several donors. This sequence was found in a pool of human donors in good health; the sample pools cells from several healthy donors. V usage is TRBV5-1 and J usage is TRBJ1-6; D possibly corresponds to TRBD1 (5 bases). Here the CDR3 DNA reads TGCGCCAGCACCCCGGCGGGGGAGATCGCGAATTCACCCCTCCACTTT. It yields the protein CASTPAGEIANSPLHF.